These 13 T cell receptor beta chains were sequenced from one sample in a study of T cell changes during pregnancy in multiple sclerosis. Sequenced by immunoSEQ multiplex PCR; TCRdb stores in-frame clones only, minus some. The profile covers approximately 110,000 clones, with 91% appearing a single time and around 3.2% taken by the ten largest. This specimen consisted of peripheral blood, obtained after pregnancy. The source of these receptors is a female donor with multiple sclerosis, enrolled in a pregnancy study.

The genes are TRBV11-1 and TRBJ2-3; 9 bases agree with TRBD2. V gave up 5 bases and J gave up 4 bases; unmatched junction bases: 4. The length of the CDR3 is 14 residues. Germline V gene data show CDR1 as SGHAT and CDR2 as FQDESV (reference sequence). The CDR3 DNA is TGTGCCAGCAGCCCACTAGCGGGCGCAGATACGCAGTATTTT. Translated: CASSPLAGADTQYF.

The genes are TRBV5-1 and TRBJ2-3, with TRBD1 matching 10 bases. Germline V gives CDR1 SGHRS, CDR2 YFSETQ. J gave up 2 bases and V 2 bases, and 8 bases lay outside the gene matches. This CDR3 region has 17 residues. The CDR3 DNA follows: TGCGCCAGCAGCTTAACAATAGGGACAGGGGCCACAGATACGCAGTATTTT. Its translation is CASSLTIGTGATDTQYF.

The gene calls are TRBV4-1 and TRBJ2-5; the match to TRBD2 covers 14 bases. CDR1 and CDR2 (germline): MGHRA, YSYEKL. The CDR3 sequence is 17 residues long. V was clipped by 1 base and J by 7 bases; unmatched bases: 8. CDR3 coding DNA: TGCGCCAGCAGCCAAGTCGGACTAGCGGGGGGTCCACGGACCCAGTACTTC. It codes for CASSQVGLAGGPRTQYF.

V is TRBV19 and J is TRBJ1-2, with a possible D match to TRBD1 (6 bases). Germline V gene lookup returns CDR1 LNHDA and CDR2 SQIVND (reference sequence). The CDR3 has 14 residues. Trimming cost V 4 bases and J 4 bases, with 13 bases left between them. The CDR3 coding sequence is TGTGCCAGTAGTACGACAGGACAATCCTATGGCTACACCTTC. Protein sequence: CASSTTGQSYGYTF. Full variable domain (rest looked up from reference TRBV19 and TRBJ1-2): DGGITQSPKYLFRKEGQNVTLSCEQNLNHDAMYWYRQDPGQGLRLIYYSQIVNDFQKGDIAEGYSVSREKKESFPLTVTSAQKNPTAFYLCASSTTGQSYGYTFGSGTRLTVV.

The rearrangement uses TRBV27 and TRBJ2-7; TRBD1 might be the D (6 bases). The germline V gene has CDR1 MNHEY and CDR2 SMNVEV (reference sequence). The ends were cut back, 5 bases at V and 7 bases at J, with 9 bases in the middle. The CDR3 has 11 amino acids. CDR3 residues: CASSTTGEQYF. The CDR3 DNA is TGTGCCAGCAGTACTACAGGGGAGCAGTACTTC.

For the CDR3, the DNA is TGTGCCAGCAGAGGGGTATCGGATGAAAAACTGTTTTTT. Translated: CASRGVSDEKLFF. This rearrangement joins TRBV6-1 to TRBJ1-4; D possibly corresponds to TRBD1 (5 bases). From germline, CDR1 is MNHNS and CDR2 SASEGT. V lost 6 bases and J lost 6, with 11 bases in between. The CDR3 spans 13 residues.

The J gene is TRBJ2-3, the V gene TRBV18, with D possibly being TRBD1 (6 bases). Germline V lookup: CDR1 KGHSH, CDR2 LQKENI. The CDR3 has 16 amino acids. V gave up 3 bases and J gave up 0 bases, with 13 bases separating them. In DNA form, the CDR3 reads TGTGCCAGCTCACCGCCCCTGACAGGCAGCACAGATACGCAGTATTTT. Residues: CASSPPLTGSTDTQYF.

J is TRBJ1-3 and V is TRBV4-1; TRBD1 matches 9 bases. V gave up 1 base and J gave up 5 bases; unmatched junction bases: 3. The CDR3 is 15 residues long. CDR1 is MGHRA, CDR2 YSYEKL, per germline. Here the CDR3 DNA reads TGCGCCAGCAGCCAAGGTGGACAGGGGAGAAACACCATATATTTT. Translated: CASSQGGQGRNTIYF.

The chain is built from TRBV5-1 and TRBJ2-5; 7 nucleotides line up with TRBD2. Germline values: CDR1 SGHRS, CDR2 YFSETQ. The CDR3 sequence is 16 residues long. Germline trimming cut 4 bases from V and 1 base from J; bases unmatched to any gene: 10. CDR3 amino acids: CASSHYERGLQETQYF. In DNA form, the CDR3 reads TGCGCCAGCAGCCACTACGAGCGGGGCCTCCAAGAGACCCAGTACTTC.

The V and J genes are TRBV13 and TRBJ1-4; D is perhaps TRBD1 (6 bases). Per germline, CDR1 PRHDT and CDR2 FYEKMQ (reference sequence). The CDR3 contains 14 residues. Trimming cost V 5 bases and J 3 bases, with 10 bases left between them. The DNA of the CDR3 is TGTGCCAGCAGCCGGGACACTTCTAATGAAAAACTGTTTTTT. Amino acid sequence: CASSRDTSNEKLFF.

The CDR3 DNA is TGCGCCAGCAGCTCTGGGACAGTTCAAATCGCAACTAATGAAAAACTGTTTTTT. Translating gives CASSSGTVQIATNEKLFF. This sequence joins TRBV5-1 and TRBJ1-4; 7 positions match TRBD1. CDR1 is SGHRS and CDR2 is YFSETQ in the germline V gene. The length of the CDR3 is 18 residues. The V segment lost 3 bases and the J segment 0 bases; nucleotides outside the gene matches: 11.

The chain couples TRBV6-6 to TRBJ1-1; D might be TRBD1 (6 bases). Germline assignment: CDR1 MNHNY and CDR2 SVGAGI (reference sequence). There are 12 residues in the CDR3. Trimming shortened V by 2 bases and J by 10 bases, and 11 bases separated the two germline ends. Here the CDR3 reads CASSYGTQGAFF. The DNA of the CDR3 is TGTGCCAGCAGTTACGGGACACAGGGAGCTTTCTTT.

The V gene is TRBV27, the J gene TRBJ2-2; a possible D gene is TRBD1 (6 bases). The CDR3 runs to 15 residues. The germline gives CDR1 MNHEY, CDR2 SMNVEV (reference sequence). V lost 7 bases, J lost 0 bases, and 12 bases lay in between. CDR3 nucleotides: TGTGCCAGCACCCTGGGGGCACCGAACACCGGGGAGCTGTTTTTT. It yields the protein CASTLGAPNTGELFF.